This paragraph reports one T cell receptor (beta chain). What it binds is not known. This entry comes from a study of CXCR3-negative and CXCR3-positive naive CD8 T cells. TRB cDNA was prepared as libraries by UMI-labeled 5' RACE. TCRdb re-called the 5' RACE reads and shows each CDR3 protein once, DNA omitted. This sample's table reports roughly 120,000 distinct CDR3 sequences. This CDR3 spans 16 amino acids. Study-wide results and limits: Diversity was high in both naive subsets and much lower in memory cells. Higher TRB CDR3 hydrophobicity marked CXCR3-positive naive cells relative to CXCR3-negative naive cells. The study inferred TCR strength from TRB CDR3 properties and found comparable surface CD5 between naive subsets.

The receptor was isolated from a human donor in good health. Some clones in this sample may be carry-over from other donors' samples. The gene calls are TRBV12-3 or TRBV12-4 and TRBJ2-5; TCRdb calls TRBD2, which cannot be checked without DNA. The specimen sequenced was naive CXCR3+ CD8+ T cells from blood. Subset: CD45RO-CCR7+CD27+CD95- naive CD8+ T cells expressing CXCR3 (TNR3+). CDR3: CASSLSTTSGSETQYF.